Listed here are 8 T cell receptor beta chains from one sample, sequenced in a study of shared clonotypes between healthy human individuals. TCRdb's copy holds only in-frame clones and misses some; the assay was immunoSEQ multiplex PCR. Found here are around 1.4 million clones, 98% of them singletons; the top ten hold around 0.33%. The sequencing sample was made of naive CD4+ T cells sorted from blood. The subset here: CD45RA+ positively selected. The receptors were sampled from a man aged 25 to 40 in good health.

The chain joins TRBV5-4 to TRBJ1-1, with 9 nucleotides matching TRBD1. CDR1 is SGHNT and CDR2 is YYREEE in the germline V gene (reference sequence). V was clipped by 4 bases and J by 4 bases; unmatched bases: 2. The CDR3 is made up of 13 amino acids. In nucleotides, the CDR3 is TGTGCCAGCAGCGGGGACAGGGCCACTGAAGCTTTCTTT. This translates into CASSGDRATEAFF.

The V and J genes are TRBV27 and TRBJ2-5, with D perhaps TRBD1 (7 bases). V was clipped by 5 bases and J by 3 bases, with 19 bases between them. Germline V gives CDR1 MNHEY, CDR2 SMNVEV (reference sequence). The CDR3 runs 16 residues. DNA for the CDR3: TGTGCCAGCAGTCTAAGAGTTTCAGGGGGGAAAGAGACCCAGTACTTC. This gives the protein CASSLRVSGGKETQYF.

This clone was detected only a few times. This chain connects TRBV14 to TRBJ1-4, with TRBD1 as a possible D gene (6 bases). The ends were cut back, 4 bases at V and 12 bases at J, with 18 bases in the middle. CDR1 and CDR2 from the germline V gene are SGHDN and FVKESK. CDR3 length: 14 amino acids. In DNA form, the CDR3 reads TGTGCCAGCAGCCCCCGGGGGGGGACATCGGAACTGTTTTTT. Protein product: CASSPRGGTSELFF.

The chain links TRBV19 to TRBJ2-2; a weak D match, TRBD2 (6 bases). CDR1 is LNHDA and CDR2 is SQIVND in the germline V gene (reference sequence). Between the trimmed V and J ends, which lost 3 bases and 2 bases, there was a span of 13 bases. The CDR3 spans 16 residues. The CDR3 DNA sequence: TGTGCCAGTAGTATGAAGGCGGGGTTAAACACCGGGGAGCTGTTTTTT. It encodes CASSMKAGLNTGELFF.

V is TRBV19 and J is TRBJ2-7, with D possibly called TRBD1 or TRBD2 (6 bases each). CDR1 and CDR2 from the germline V gene are LNHDA and SQIVND (reference sequence). This CDR3 region has 15 residues. V lost 3 bases, J lost 2 bases, and 14 bases lay in between. For the CDR3, the DNA is TGTGCCAGTAGTATGGCTCCTGGGGGGCCCTACGAGCAGTACTTC. Its protein is CASSMAPGGPYEQYF.

The chain combines TRBV11-2 with TRBJ2-3, with D unresolved. This CDR3 has 13 amino acids. Looked up from germline, CDR1 is SGHAT and CDR2 is FQNNGV. The V end was cut by 5 bases, the J end by 3 bases, with 9 bases between. CDR3 coding DNA: TGTGCCAGCAGCCGCTCAGAGACAGATACGCAGTATTTT. Translating it yields CASSRSETDTQYF.

The V and J genes are TRBV28 and TRBJ1-3; 7 positions agree with TRBD1. The CDR3 has 15 residues. The trim removed 6 bases at V and 3 bases at J, leaving 8 bases unmatched. The germline V gene has CDR1 MDHEN and CDR2 SYDVKM. CDR3: CASSQTGRVGNTIYF. CDR3 in DNA: TGTGCCAGCAGCCAGACAGGGAGAGTTGGAAACACCATATATTTT.

The chain recombines TRBV5-5 with TRBJ2-1, with D hard to call. Trimming removed 0 bases from V and 2 bases from J, with 12 bases in between. The germline CDR1 and CDR2 sequences are SGHKS and YYEKEE (reference sequence). The length of the CDR3 is 16 residues. Here the CDR3 DNA reads TGTGCCAGCAGCTTGGGTGGGTCATCTCCCTACAATGAGCAGTTCTTC. This sequence encodes CASSLGGSSPYNEQFF.